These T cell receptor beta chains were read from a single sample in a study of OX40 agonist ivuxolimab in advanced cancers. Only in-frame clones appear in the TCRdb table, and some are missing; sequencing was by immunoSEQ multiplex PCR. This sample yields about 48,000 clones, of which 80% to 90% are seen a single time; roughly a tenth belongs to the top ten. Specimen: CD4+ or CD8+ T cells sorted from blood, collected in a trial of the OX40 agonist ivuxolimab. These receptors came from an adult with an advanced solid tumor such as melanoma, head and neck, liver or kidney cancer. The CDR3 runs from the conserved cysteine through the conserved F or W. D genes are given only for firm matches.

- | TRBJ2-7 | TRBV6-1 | CASSEWGSSYEQYF
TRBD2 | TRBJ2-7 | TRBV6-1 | CASSKGRTSGSYEQYF
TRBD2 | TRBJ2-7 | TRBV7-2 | CASTPSYSGGSYEQYF
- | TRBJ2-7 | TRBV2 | CASSEMRASYEQYF
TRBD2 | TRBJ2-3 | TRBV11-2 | CASSSSGSWEDTQYF
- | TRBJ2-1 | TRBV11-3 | CASSLGRGSYNEQFF
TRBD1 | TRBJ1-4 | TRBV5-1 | CASSRDRGEKLFF
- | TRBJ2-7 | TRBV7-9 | CASSLAGAYEQYF
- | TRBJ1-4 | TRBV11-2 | CASSLVGPGGYEKLFF
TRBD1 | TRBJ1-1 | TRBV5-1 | CASSSSGTGGTEAFF
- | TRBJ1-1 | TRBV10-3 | CAIRSTGPFTEAFF
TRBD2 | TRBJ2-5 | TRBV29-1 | CSGESSGDQETQYF
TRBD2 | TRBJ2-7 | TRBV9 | CASSVGRGGIGYEQYF
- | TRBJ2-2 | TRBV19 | CASSISGELFF
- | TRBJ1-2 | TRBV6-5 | CASSYTGISDYGYTF
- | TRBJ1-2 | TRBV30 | CAWSVQQGLGYTF
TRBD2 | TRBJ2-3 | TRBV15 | CATSRDNTAGFSDTQYF
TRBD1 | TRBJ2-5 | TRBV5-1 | CASSLEGRGLKTQYF
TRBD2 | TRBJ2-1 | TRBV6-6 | CASSRGGSGSYNEQFF